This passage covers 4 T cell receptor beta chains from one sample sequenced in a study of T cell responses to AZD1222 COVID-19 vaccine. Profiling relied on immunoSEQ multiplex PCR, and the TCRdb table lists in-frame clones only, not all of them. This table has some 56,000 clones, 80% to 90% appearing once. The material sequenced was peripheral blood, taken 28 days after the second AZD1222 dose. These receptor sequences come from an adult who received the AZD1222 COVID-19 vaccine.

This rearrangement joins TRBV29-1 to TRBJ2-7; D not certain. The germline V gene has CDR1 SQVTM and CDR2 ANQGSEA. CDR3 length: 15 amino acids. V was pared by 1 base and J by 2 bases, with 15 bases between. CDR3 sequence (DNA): TGCAGCGTTGAAGGTGATCTGTCAAGTCCCTACGAGCAGTACTTC. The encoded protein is CSVEGDLSSPYEQYF.

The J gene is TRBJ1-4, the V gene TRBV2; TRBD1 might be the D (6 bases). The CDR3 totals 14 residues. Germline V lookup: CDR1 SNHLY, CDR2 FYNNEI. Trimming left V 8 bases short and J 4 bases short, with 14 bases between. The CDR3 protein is CASSYKGDNEKLFF. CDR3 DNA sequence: TGTGCCAGCTCGTATAAGGGGGATAATGAAAAACTGTTTTTT.

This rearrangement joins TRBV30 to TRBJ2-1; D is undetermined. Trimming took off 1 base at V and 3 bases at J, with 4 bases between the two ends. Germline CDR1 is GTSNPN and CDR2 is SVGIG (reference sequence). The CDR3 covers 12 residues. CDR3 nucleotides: TGTGCCTGGAGTGGGGGCTACAATGAGCAGTTCTTC. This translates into CAWSGGYNEQFF.

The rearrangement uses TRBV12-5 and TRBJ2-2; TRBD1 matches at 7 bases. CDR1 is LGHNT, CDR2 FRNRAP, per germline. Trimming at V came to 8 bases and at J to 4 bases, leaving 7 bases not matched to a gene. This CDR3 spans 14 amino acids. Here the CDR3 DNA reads TGTGCTAGTTCAGGGGGAGCTATCACCGGGGAGCTGTTTTTT. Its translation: CASSGGAITGELFF.